This T cell receptor (beta chain) comes out of a study of cytomegalovirus exposure and HLA in healthy donors. General study results and limits: Exclusion as indistinguishable affected some V segments, including TRBV6-2 and TRBV6-3. Per a prior analysis, the majority of TCR beta V segments were productive roughly 90% or roughly 30% of the time. According to reports, the classifier identified cytomegalovirus status with high specificity and sensitivity. A later analysis appeared to link common viral pathogens to several of the most significant clusters.

In the case of this clone: What it recognizes is unknown.

Germline-derived CDR1 and CDR2 are SGHTA and FQGTGA. There are 16 residues in the CDR3. The V segment lost 0 bases and the J segment 5 bases; nucleotides outside the gene matches: 5. PCR used 60 Vbeta primers and 13 Jbeta primers. The repertoire was sequenced with immunoSEQ multiplex PCR; TCRdb's copy has only in-frame clones and lacks some. The data show 200,000 to 250,000 clones, 80% to 90% seen once. The sample taken for sequencing was PBMCs. This TCR was recovered from a man younger than 40 in good health and CMV-seronegative. The rearrangement joins TRBV7-3 to TRBJ1-5, with TRBD1 identical over 9 bases. The CDR3, as DNA: TGTGCCAGCAGCTTAACGCAAGGACAGGGGTATCAGCCCCAGCATTTT. It translates to CASSLTQGQGYQPQHF.